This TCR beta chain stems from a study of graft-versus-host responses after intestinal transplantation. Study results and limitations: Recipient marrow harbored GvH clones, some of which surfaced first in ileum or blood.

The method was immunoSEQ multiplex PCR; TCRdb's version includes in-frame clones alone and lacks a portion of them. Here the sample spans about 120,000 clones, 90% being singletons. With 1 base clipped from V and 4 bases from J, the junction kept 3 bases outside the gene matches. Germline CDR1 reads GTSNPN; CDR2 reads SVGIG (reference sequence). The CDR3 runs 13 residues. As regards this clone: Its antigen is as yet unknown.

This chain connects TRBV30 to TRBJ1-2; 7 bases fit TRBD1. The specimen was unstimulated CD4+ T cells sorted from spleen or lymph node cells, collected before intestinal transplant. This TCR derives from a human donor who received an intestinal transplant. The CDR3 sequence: CAWSGGQSYGYTF. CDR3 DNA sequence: TGTGCCTGGAGTGGGGGACAGAGCTATGGCTACACCTTC.